The clone carrying this T cell receptor (beta chain) was seen more than once but under ten times. Antigen unknown. The CDR3 covers 14 residues. Germline V CDR1 and CDR2: DFQATT, SNEGSKA (reference sequence). Trimming removed 6 bases from V and 5 bases from J; junction bases left unmatched: 7. The data were taken from a study of blood T cells in healthy people across ages. Sample-barcoded 5' priming and a J-beta primer mix drove a second PCR of about 6 to 12 cycles. In TCRdb, the 5' RACE reads were re-called with MiXCR into one record per CDR3 protein. The table has 700,000 or so distinct CDR3 sequences, 20% to 25% seen once. Findings and limits, study-wide: In long-lived donors, naive CD4+ cell counts and diversity exceeded those of aged donors. Age advanced and TCR beta diversity per million T cells fell, roughly linearly. Donor CMV status, an unknown factor, possibly confounded changes in expanded clonotypes. There was a strong correlation between TCR beta diversity and naive T cell percentage.

This receptor was identified in a man aged 65 to 79 in good health. The sample taken for sequencing was blood. The rearrangement links TRBV20-1 to TRBJ2-3; TRBD2 matches at 11 bases. CDR3 in DNA: TGCAGTGCCATAGCCGGACTAGCGGGAGATACGCAGTATTTT. Its translation: CSAIAGLAGDTQYF.